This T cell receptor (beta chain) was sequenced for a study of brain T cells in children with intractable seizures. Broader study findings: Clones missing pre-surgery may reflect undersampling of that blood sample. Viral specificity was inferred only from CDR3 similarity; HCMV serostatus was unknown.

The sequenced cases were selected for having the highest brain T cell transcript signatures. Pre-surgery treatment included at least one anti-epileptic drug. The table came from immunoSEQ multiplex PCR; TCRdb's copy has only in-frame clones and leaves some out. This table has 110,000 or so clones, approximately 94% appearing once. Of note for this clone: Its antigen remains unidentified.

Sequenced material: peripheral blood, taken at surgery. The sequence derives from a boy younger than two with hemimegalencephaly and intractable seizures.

In nucleotides, the CDR3 is TGCGCCAGCAGTCCCCCGACTAGCGGAAACCTAAAAGCCAAAAACATTCAGTACTTC. Protein: CASSPPTSGNLKAKNIQYF. The V and J genes are TRBV10-1 and TRBJ2-4; 9 nucleotides match TRBD2. The germline gives CDR1 WNHNN, CDR2 SYGVQD (reference sequence). This CDR3 spans 19 amino acids. V dropped 5 bases and J dropped 0; count of bases not matched to a gene: 14.